The 28 T cell receptor beta chains below all came from one sample that was sequenced in a study of patients and donors after allogeneic stem cell transplantation. TCRdb re-called the RT-PCR reads with MiXCR, one entry per CDR3 protein. The profile covers 9,000 to 10,000 distinct CDR3 sequences, with 5.9% appearing a single time and 25% to 30% taken by the ten largest. Sequenced: blood, either unsorted or a sorted T cell fraction (not recorded which). All receptors derive from a human donor who was either an allogeneic HSCT recipient or a stem cell or donor lymphocyte infusion donor (not recorded which). It is not recorded whose cells these are; they may come from a transplant donor.

J is TRBJ2-7 and V is TRBV4-3; the match to TRBD2 covers 10 bases. This CDR3 contains 19 residues. Trimming removed 1 base from V and 0 bases from J; junction bases left unmatched: 12. Germline CDR1 LGHNA, CDR2 YSLEER. In DNA, the CDR3 is TGCGCCAGCAGCCAAGTCCTCGTAGCGGGAGGCGTGAGCTCCTACGAGCAGTACTTC. It encodes CASSQVLVAGGVSSYEQYF.

This clonotype was detected a few times. J is TRBJ1-1 and V is TRBV19; no firm D call. The CDR3 totals 15 residues. Germline loops: CDR1 LNHDA, CDR2 SQIVND (reference sequence). V shed 1 base and J shed 3 bases, with 12 bases lying between them. The CDR3 sequence is CASSIGGVQYTEAFF. In nucleotides, the CDR3 is TGTGCCAGTAGTATAGGTGGGGTGCAGTACACTGAAGCTTTCTTT.

This clonotype is judged medium-sized. The V gene is TRBV27, the J gene TRBJ2-1, with D possibly TRBD2 on 5 matching bases. The CDR3 contains 15 residues. The germline V gene has CDR1 MNHEY and CDR2 SMNVEV (reference sequence). V was cut by 5 bases and J by 2 bases, with 13 bases left in between. Here the CDR3 reads CASSKSGYPYNEQFF. The DNA for the CDR3 is TGTGCCAGCAGTAAAAGCGGTTATCCCTACAATGAGCAGTTCTTC.

Many counts were recorded for this clonotype. The rearrangement uses TRBV20-1 and TRBJ2-7; D may be TRBD2 (5 bases). The V end lost 4 bases, the J end lost 4 bases, and 11 bases lay between the germline ends. The germline CDR1 and CDR2 sequences are DFQATT and SNEGSKA (reference sequence). CDR3 length equals 12 residues. The CDR3 nucleotides are TGCAGTGCTATACTAGGGATATACGAGCAGTACTTC. It specifies CSAILGIYEQYF.

This clonotype was recorded at least ten times. V gene TRBV6-5 combines with J gene TRBJ1-1, with unresolved D. Germline lookup yields CDR1 MNHEY and CDR2 SVGAGI. Deletions cut 0 bases from V and 1 base from J, with 6 bases between. The CDR3 is 14 amino acids. The CDR3 bases are TGTGCCAGCAGTTACTCCAGTAAGAACACTGAAGCTTTCTTT. Its protein is CASSYSSKNTEAFF.

This clonotype was counted ten times or more. The CDR3 here is CASTDSGPPPYNEQFF. CDR3 DNA sequence: TGTGCCAGCACCGACTCGGGGCCCCCCCCTTACAATGAGCAGTTCTTC. This sequence joins TRBV6-5 and TRBJ2-1; possibly TRBD1 or TRBD2 for D (5 bases each). Germline lookup yields CDR1 MNHEY and CDR2 SVGAGI. CDR3 size: 16 residues. The V gene lost 7 bases and the J gene lost 4 bases, with 20 bases spanning the gap.

This clonotype showed up many times. V usage is TRBV20-1 and J usage is TRBJ2-1; TRBD2 matches at 8 bases. The CDR3 has 15 amino acids. CDR1 is DFQATT and CDR2 is SNEGSKA in the germline V gene (reference sequence). The V segment lost 6 bases and the J segment 4 bases; nucleotides outside the gene matches: 11. The CDR3: CSAQRRASGYNEQFF. The CDR3 nucleotides read TGCAGTGCCCAGAGACGGGCTAGCGGGTACAATGAGCAGTTCTTC.

This clonotype appeared a few times. The chain uses TRBV6-2 or TRBV6-3 and TRBJ2-7, with D unclear. This CDR3 contains 12 residues. From germline, CDR1 is MNHEY and CDR2 SVGEGT. V shed 2 bases and J shed 5 bases, with 7 bases lying between them. The CDR3 DNA reads TGTGCCAGCAGTTACGTAAGCGACGAGCAGTACTTC. It translates to CASSYVSDEQYF.

By sample fraction, this clonotype is medium-sized. The rearrangement links TRBV30 to TRBJ1-1; maybe TRBD1 (5 bases). V was shortened by 3 bases and J by 0 bases, with 8 bases between the two germline ends. This CDR3 spans 13 amino acids. The V gene's germline CDR1 is GTSNPN and CDR2 SVGIG (reference sequence). CDR3 in amino acids: CAWSGRVNTEAFF. The DNA for the CDR3 is TGTGCCTGGAGCGGCAGGGTGAACACTGAAGCTTTCTTT.

This clonotype came up many times. J is TRBJ1-1 and V is TRBV7-2, with D possibly matching TRBD1 (5 bases). Looked up from germline, CDR1 is SGHTA and CDR2 is FQGNSA. V was clipped by 0 bases and J by 7 bases, with 9 bases between them. This CDR3 region has 13 residues. The CDR3 DNA reads TGTGCCAGCAGCTTAGCGGAGGGGCTTGAAGCTTTCTTT. Its protein product is CASSLAEGLEAFF. Looking up the rest from reference TRBV7-2 and TRBJ1-1 gives the full variable domain: GAGVSQSPSNKVTEKGKDVELRCDPISGHTALYWYRQSLGQGLEFLIYFQGNSAPDKSGLPSDRFSAERTGGSVSTLTIQRTQQEDSAVYLCASSLAEGLEAFFGQGTRLTVV.

This chain joins TRBV3-1 and TRBJ2-7; D call uncertain. The CDR3 runs to 12 residues. Germline V gene sequence: CDR1 LGHDT, CDR2 YNNKEL (reference sequence). V lost 2 bases and J 6 bases, leaving 8 bases between the germline ends. In DNA form, the CDR3 reads TGTGCCAGCAGCCAACAGGCCCGCGAGCAGTACTTC. Translating gives CASSQQAREQYF.

This clonotype was recorded at least ten times. The J gene is TRBJ1-1, the V gene TRBV7-2; D unresolved. Trimming took 0 bases from V and 6 from J, leaving 11 bases between them. Germline-derived CDR1 and CDR2 are SGHTA and FQGNSA. The CDR3 loop spans 14 amino acids. The CDR3 DNA is TGTGCCAGCAGCTTAGCCCCGGGCTTGGCTGAAGCTTTCTTT. It yields the protein CASSLAPGLAEAFF.

This clonotype has a count of ten or more. The V and J genes are TRBV6-6 and TRBJ1-5; D is possibly TRBD1 (5 bases). This CDR3 comprises 18 residues. Trimming removed 2 bases at V and 0 bases at J, with 17 bases between. Germline values: CDR1 MNHNY, CDR2 SVGAGI (reference sequence). The DNA for the CDR3 is TGTGCCAGCAGTTACCTCGGGGGGGTAACCTATAGCAATCAGCCCCAGCATTTT. Its translation: CASSYLGGVTYSNQPQHF.

Sample share makes this clonotype medium-sized. This sequence joins TRBV5-1 and TRBJ2-1, with TRBD1 matching over 12 bases. V lost 7 bases, J lost 7 bases, and 3 bases stayed unmatched. Germline values: CDR1 SGHRS, CDR2 YFSETQ. The CDR3 extends over 13 amino acids. CDR3 nucleotides: TGCGCCAGCGGGGGACAGGGGGCGAATGAGCAGTTCTTC. As protein: CASGGQGANEQFF.

Concerning this clonotype: This may stem from a read error, because a much larger clone lies one nucleotide away. The J gene is TRBJ2-7, the V gene TRBV12-3 or TRBV12-4; TRBD2 matches 12 bases. CDR3 length: 14 residues. V was pared by 6 bases and J by 7 bases, with 7 bases of the junction left unmatched. DNA of the CDR3: TGTGCCAGCAGATATGCGACTAGCGGGAGTGAGCAGTACTTC. It yields the protein CASRYATSGSEQYF.

This clonotype was recorded at least ten times. The J gene is TRBJ2-1, the V gene TRBV12-3 or TRBV12-4, with 11 bases matching TRBD2. The CDR3 loop spans 15 amino acids. V trimming: 2 bases; J trimming: 6 bases; junction bases outside the gene matches: 3. CDR3 bases: TGTGCCAGCAGTTTACGGACTAGCGGGCGCAATGAGCAGTTCTTC. Translated, it gives CASSLRTSGRNEQFF.

The sample holds many counts of this clonotype. The chain joins TRBV4-3 to TRBJ2-1; 8 bases fit TRBD2. The trim removed 0 bases at V and 9 bases at J, leaving 13 bases unmatched. Germline values: CDR1 LGHNA, CDR2 YSLEER. CDR3 length equals 17 residues. CDR3 loop: CASSQDLSLYSGIEQFF. The CDR3 DNA is TGCGCCAGCAGCCAAGATCTATCCCTCTATAGCGGGATTGAGCAGTTCTTC.

The table lists this clonotype with many counts. The chain recombines TRBV6-1 with TRBJ1-4, with D unclear. Deletions cut 6 bases from V and 2 bases from J, with 19 bases between. Per germline, CDR1 MNHNS and CDR2 SASEGT. This CDR3 has 17 residues. CDR3 in amino acids: CASRTSPNPWTNEKLFF. The CDR3 DNA sequence: TGTGCCAGCAGGACATCGCCGAACCCTTGGACTAATGAAAAACTGTTTTTT.

In its sample, this clonotype was seen a few times. This rearrangement joins TRBV3-1 to TRBJ2-2; 11 positions match TRBD2. After removal of 1 base from V and 8 bases from J, the junction contained 0 bases not matched to a gene. The V gene's germline CDR1 is LGHDT and CDR2 YNNKEL (reference sequence). The CDR3 sequence is 14 residues long. The CDR3 is CASSQGTSGGELFF. CDR3 coding DNA: TGTGCCAGCAGCCAAGGGACTAGCGGGGGGGAGCTGTTTTTT.

This clonotype has at least ten counts. The genes are TRBV7-2 and TRBJ1-5; D is possibly TRBD1 (6 bases). This CDR3 comprises 14 residues. Germline lookup yields CDR1 SGHTA and CDR2 FQGNSA. The V and J ends lost 3 bases and 4 bases respectively, with 10 bases between them. The DNA of the CDR3 is TGTGCCAGCAGCTTCGCGGACAGAAATCAGCCCCAGCATTTT. Translation: CASSFADRNQPQHF.

This clonotype appeared a few times. V and J are TRBV24-1 and TRBJ2-2; D unclear. V was pared by 1 base and J by 5 bases, with 10 bases between. The CDR3 is 15 amino acids. Germline lookup yields CDR1 KGHDR and CDR2 SFDVKD. The CDR3 reads CATSDFGGDTGELFF. Here the CDR3 DNA reads TGTGCCACCAGTGATTTCGGTGGAGATACCGGGGAGCTGTTTTTT.

This clonotype has ten or more counts. The chain carries TRBV3-1 and TRBJ2-7; a possible D gene is TRBD2 (5 bases). The CDR3 is 14 residues long. V lost 1 base and J lost 0, with 7 bases in between. The germline CDR1 and CDR2 sequences are LGHDT and YNNKEL (reference sequence). CDR3 DNA sequence: TGTGCCAGCAGCCAAGTTGGACTCTCCTACGAGCAGTACTTC. Translation: CASSQVGLSYEQYF.

The CDR3 DNA follows: TGCGCCAGCAGCCAAGGGCGGGGCACAGATACGCAGTATTTT. Its translation: CASSQGRGTDTQYF. The rearrangement joins TRBV4-3 to TRBJ2-3; possible D gene TRBD2, 5 bases. With 1 base removed from V and 1 base from J, the gap between germline ends came to 6 bases. The germline CDR1 and CDR2 sequences are LGHNA and YSLEER. The CDR3 extends over 14 amino acids.

This clonotype was counted ten times or more. The CDR3, as DNA: TGTGCCAGCAGTTTATCGACGGGGGGGGCTGGCTACACCTTC. This translates into CASSLSTGGAGYTF. J is TRBJ1-2 and V is TRBV27; maybe TRBD1 (6 bases). Trimming took 0 bases from V and 7 from J, leaving 12 bases between them. CDR3 length: 14 residues. Germline CDR1 is MNHEY and CDR2 is SMNVEV (reference sequence).

This clonotype was counted many times. The chain couples TRBV6-5 to TRBJ1-6; D is unresolved. From germline, CDR1 is MNHEY and CDR2 SVGAGI. The CDR3 spans 12 residues. Trimming took off 8 bases at V and 7 bases at J, with 9 bases between the two ends. CDR3 sequence: CASSVTNSPLHF. Written as DNA, the CDR3 is TGTGCCAGCTCGGTGACAAATTCACCCCTCCACTTT.

In its sample, this clonotype is medium-sized. This chain connects TRBV6-6 to TRBJ1-5, with a tentative D call TRBD1 (5 bases). V was pared by 5 bases and J by 6 bases, with 17 bases between. The V gene's germline CDR1 is MNHNY and CDR2 SVGAGI (reference sequence). CDR3 length: 15 residues. CDR3 nucleotides: TGTGCCAGCAGTCGAGGGGAGATTAGGGGTCAGCCCCAGCATTTT. Translation: CASSRGEIRGQPQHF.

For the CDR3, the DNA is TGTGCCAGCAGTTTGGAGGAGTTTCACGAGCAGTACTTC. This sequence encodes CASSLEEFHEQYF. The V call is TRBV28, the J call TRBJ2-7, with TRBD2 as a possible D gene (5 bases). V lost 3 bases and J lost 5, with 11 bases in between. The CDR3 totals 13 residues. Per the germline V gene, CDR1 is MDHEN and CDR2 is SYDVKM. The full variable domain, rest sourced from reference TRBV28 and TRBJ2-7, is DVKVTQSSRYLVKRTGEKVFLECVQDMDHENMFWYRQDPGLGLRLIYFSYDVKMKEKGDIPEGYSVSREKKERFSLILESASTNQTSMYLCASSLEEFHEQYFGPGTRLTVT.

V and J are TRBV10-1 and TRBJ2-1, with 14 bases aligning to TRBD2. J was trimmed by 9 bases and V by 5 bases; bases with no gene match: 6. Germline V CDR1 and CDR2: WNHNN, SYGVQD (reference sequence). The CDR3 sequence is 15 residues long. The CDR3 loop is CASSSGLAGAAEQFF. CDR3 in DNA: TGCGCCAGCAGTTCGGGACTAGCGGGAGCGGCTGAGCAGTTCTTC.